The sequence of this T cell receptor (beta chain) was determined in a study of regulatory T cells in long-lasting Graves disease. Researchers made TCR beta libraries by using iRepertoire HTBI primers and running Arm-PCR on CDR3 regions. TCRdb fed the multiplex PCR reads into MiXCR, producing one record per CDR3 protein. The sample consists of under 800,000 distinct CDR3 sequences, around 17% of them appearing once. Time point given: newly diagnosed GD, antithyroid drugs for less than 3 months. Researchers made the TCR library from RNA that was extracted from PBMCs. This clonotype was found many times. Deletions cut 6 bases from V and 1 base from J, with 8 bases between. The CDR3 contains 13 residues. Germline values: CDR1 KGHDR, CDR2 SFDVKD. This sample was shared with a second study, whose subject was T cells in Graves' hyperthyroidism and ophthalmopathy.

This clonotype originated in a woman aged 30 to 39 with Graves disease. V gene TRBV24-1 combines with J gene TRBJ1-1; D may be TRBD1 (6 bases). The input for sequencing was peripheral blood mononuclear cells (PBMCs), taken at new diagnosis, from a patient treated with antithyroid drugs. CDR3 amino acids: CATSKGQNTEAFF. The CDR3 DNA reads TGTGCCACCAGTAAGGGACAGAACACTGAAGCTTTCTTT.